This T cell receptor (beta chain) was observed in a study of T-cell memory formation after mild COVID-19. TCRdb independently ran MiXCR on the 5' RACE reads; one entry per CDR3 protein. The sample holds roughly 300,000 distinct CDR3 sequences; roughly 15% are singletons and the top ten take more than 20%. The CDR3 covers 15 residues. V lost 5 bases and J 10 bases, leaving 18 bases between the germline ends. Per germline, CDR1 MNHEY and CDR2 SVGEGT. The rearrangement links TRBV6-2 or TRBV6-3 to TRBJ1-6; maybe TRBD1 (5 bases). Sequences were obtained from PBMCs or a T cell subset sorted from them (not recorded which). This sequence originates from a man younger than 35 who had mild COVID-19 (a few samples of this study predate the infection). Cell type and time point are not known. CDR3 sequence (DNA): TGTGCCAGCAGTGGGGTCCGCGTAGGGGCCTCACCCCTCCACTTT. This encodes CASSGVRVGASPLHF.